The next 14 T cell receptor beta chains were all read from a single sample in a study of human T cells and chemical hapten exposure. One entry per CDR3 protein results from TCRdb running MiXCR on the RACE reads. This table holds 85,000 to 100,000 distinct CDR3 sequences, around an eighth found once. Time point defined: patch test 1, 2 weeks after DPC sensitization. The treatment was: therapeutic diphenylcyclopropenone sensitization with weekly scalp DPC. This specimen consisted of whole blood, obtained in connection with sensitization to the hapten diphenylcyclopropenone (DPC). The source is a woman between 40 and 55 years old with alopecia areata. Some clones in this sample may be carry-over from other donors' samples.

This clonotype came up many times. This chain connects TRBV5-1 to TRBJ1-1; D is perhaps TRBD1 (5 bases). V was cut by 6 bases and J by 6 bases, with 15 bases left in between. Germline assignment: CDR1 SGHRS and CDR2 YFSETQ. The CDR3 is 13 amino acids. The CDR3 nucleotides are TGCGCCAGCAACCGTGGGGGAGGGGCTGAAGCTTTCTTT. Its translation: CASNRGGGAEAFF.

This clonotype appeared many times. J is TRBJ2-6 and V is TRBV7-9, with no clear D. Germline CDR1 SEHNR, CDR2 FQNEAQ (reference sequence). The germline V and J ends were trimmed by 2 bases and 0 bases, with 11 bases remaining between them. The CDR3 loop spans 17 amino acids. This chain's CDR3 is CASSLYSWGSGANVLTF. In DNA form, the CDR3 reads TGTGCCAGCAGCTTATACTCGTGGGGCTCTGGGGCCAACGTCCTGACTTTC.

J is TRBJ1-6 and V is TRBV6-5; no reliable D call. Per germline, CDR1 MNHEY and CDR2 SVGAGI. V lost 2 bases and J lost 0, with 11 bases in between. The CDR3 has 17 residues. The CDR3 here is CASSYAVSSSYNSPLHF. DNA for the CDR3: TGTGCCAGCAGTTACGCAGTTTCGAGCTCCTATAATTCACCCCTCCACTTT.

This chain joins TRBV6-2 or TRBV6-3 and TRBJ2-1; perhaps TRBD2 as D (5 bases). CDR3 length: 14 residues. V lost 4 bases to trimming and J lost 7 bases, with 14 bases between them. Germline V gene lookup returns CDR1 MNHEY and CDR2 SVGEGT. CDR3 protein: CASSSPRTGNEQFF. DNA for the CDR3: TGTGCCAGCAGTTCCCCCCGGACTGGAAATGAGCAGTTCTTC.

Here the CDR3 reads CSAPGGAGASPNEQYF. The CDR3 DNA follows: TGCAGTGCCCCCGGCGGAGCGGGTGCTTCCCCCAACGAGCAGTACTTC. The V call is TRBV20-1, the J call TRBJ2-7; tentatively, D is TRBD2 (6 bases). The V end lost 6 bases, the J end lost 5 bases, and 26 bases lay between the germline ends. The CDR3 has 16 amino acids. Germline-derived CDR1 and CDR2 are DFQATT and SNEGSKA (reference sequence).

The chain is built from TRBV6-5 and TRBJ1-2; 9 bases line up with TRBD1. Germline V lookup: CDR1 MNHEY, CDR2 SVGAGI. With V trimmed by 7 bases and J by 0 bases, 15 bases remained unmatched. The CDR3 consists of 18 residues. In DNA form, the CDR3 reads TGTGCCAGCAAATCAACGGGGACAGGGAGAAGAGCTAACTATGGCTACACCTTC. Translated: CASKSTGTGRRANYGYTF.

The V and J genes are TRBV2 and TRBJ2-7; 9 positions agree with TRBD2. V shed 5 bases, J shed 5 bases, and the junction held 1 base outside the gene matches. Germline V gene sequence: CDR1 SNHLY, CDR2 FYNNEI. The CDR3 covers 12 residues. The CDR3 protein is CASSWTSDEQYF. In DNA, the CDR3 is TGTGCCAGCAGTTGGACTAGCGACGAGCAGTACTTC.

This clonotype has a handful of counts. The chain carries TRBV20-1 and TRBJ2-5, with 8 bases fitting TRBD2. The CDR3 length is 14 residues. Germline-derived CDR1 and CDR2 are DFQATT and SNEGSKA (reference sequence). The junction had 5 bases not matched to a gene; V was cut back by 3 bases and J by 2 bases. The CDR3, as DNA: TGCAGTGCTAGTGCCCGGGAGGGTCAAGAGACCCAGTACTTC. Amino acids: CSASAREGQETQYF.

This clonotype was counted ten times or more. The chain is built from TRBV7-9 and TRBJ2-5, with D hard to call. Looked up from germline, CDR1 is SEHNR and CDR2 is FQNEAQ (reference sequence). The CDR3 runs to 16 residues. Deletions cut 5 bases from V and 5 bases from J, with 21 bases between. Written as DNA, the CDR3 is TGTGCCAGCAGCCTTACCGCAGGTAGAGTCCGGGAGACCCAGTACTTC. Translated: CASSLTAGRVRETQYF.

This clonotype came up a few times. The chain's CDR3 is CASSSGGRSSTMRQFF. DNA for the CDR3: TGTGCCAGCAGTTCAGGGGGACGGTCCTCTACAATGAGGCAGTTCTTC. The chain couples TRBV28 to TRBJ2-1; 7 nucleotides align to TRBD1. CDR1 and CDR2 (germline): MDHEN, SYDVKM. Trimming took 4 bases from V and 12 from J; bases not matched to a gene: 18. The CDR3 has 16 amino acids. The full variable domain, rest sourced from reference TRBV28 and TRBJ2-1, is DVKVTQSSRYLVKRTGEKVFLECVQDMDHENMFWYRQDPGLGLRLIYFSYDVKMKEKGDIPEGYSVSREKKERFSLILESASTNQTSMYLCASSSGGRSSTMRQFFGPGTRLTVL.

This clonotype was counted many times. The rearrangement uses TRBV3-1 and TRBJ2-6; D not resolved. Trimming took off 1 base at V and 6 bases at J, with 4 bases between the two ends. There are 13 residues in the CDR3. Germline CDR1 reads LGHDT; CDR2 reads YNNKEL (reference sequence). CDR3 sequence: CASSQGEANVLTF. The CDR3 nucleotides are TGTGCCAGCAGCCAAGGGGAGGCCAACGTCCTGACTTTC. Using reference TRBV3-1 and TRBJ2-6 for the parts outside the CDR3, the full variable domain is DTAVSQTPKYLVTQMGNDKSIKCEQNLGHDTMYWYKQDSKKFLKIMFSYNNKELIINETVPNRFSPKSPDKAHLNLHINSLELGDSAVYFCASSQGEANVLTFGAGSRLTVL.

The gene calls are TRBV20-1 and TRBJ2-3; tentatively, D is TRBD2 (5 bases). CDR1 is DFQATT, CDR2 SNEGSKA, per germline (reference sequence). V was clipped by 1 base and J by 5 bases, with 7 bases between them. The CDR3 spans 12 residues. The chain's CDR3 is CSARGSGDTQYF. In DNA form, the CDR3 reads TGCAGTGCTAGAGGAAGCGGAGATACGCAGTATTTT.

This clonotype was counted ten times or more. The V gene is TRBV3-1, the J gene TRBJ1-2; a possible D gene is TRBD1 (6 bases). Trimming shortened V by 3 bases and J by 4 bases, and 12 bases separated the two germline ends. The CDR3 spans 14 residues. The germline V gene encodes CDR1 LGHDT and CDR2 YNNKEL (reference sequence). CDR3: CASSQQTGLYGYTF. The CDR3 DNA follows: TGTGCCAGCAGCCAGCAGACAGGCCTCTATGGCTACACCTTC.

This clonotype was found many times. V and J are TRBV29-1 and TRBJ1-4, with 7 nucleotides matching TRBD1. The junction had 12 bases not matched to a gene; V was cut back by 6 bases and J by 8 bases. Germline-derived CDR1 and CDR2 are SQVTM and ANQGSEA. The CDR3 length is 14 residues. The CDR3 DNA is TGCAGCGTGGCAAAGGGGGCCTTTCGAGAAAAACTGTTTTTT. This translates into CSVAKGAFREKLFF.